A selection of T cell receptor beta chains follows, all from one sample in a study of T cell responses to AZD1222 COVID-19 vaccine. Repertoires were generated with immunoSEQ multiplex PCR, while TCRdb's copy carries only in-frame clones and drops some. The sample consists of around 99,000 clones, roughly nine tenths of them appearing once. This specimen consisted of peripheral blood, obtained on day 0 of AZD1222 vaccination. The receptors come from an adult in good health. CDR3s include the opening cysteine and the closing phenylalanine or tryptophan. The order of the fields is D gene, V gene, J gene, clone size, CDR3 length, CDR3 DNA, CDR3 protein. The D gene is left open where the match is weak. Rows give clone size only sometimes, using once, few, many, or a class for an expanded clone.

NA	TRBV5-1	TRBJ1-1	NA	14	TGCGCCAGCAGCTCAGTAAGGGGGAACACTGAAGCTTTCTTT	CASSSVRGNTEAFF
NA	TRBV5-1	TRBJ1-1	NA	12	TGCGCCAGCAGCTTAGTTAAGACTGAAGCTTTCTTT	CASSLVKTEAFF
NA	TRBV5-6	TRBJ2-5	NA	11	TGTGCCAGCAGCGTTAGGGAGACCCAGTACTTC	CASSVRETQYF
TRBD1	TRBV6-5	TRBJ1-6	NA	14	TGTGCCAGCACCTCCGACAGGGGGAATTCCCCCCTCCACTTT	CASTSDRGNSPLHF
NA	TRBV30	TRBJ2-1	NA	16	TGTGCCTGGAGTGTATGGCCCCGGGACAAACGAAAAACGCAGTTCTTC	CAWSVWPRDKRKTQFF
TRBD1	TRBV7-9	TRBJ1-6	NA	15	TGTGCCAGCAGCTTAACGGGACAGAATAATTCACCCCTCCACTTT	CASSLTGQNNSPLHF
NA	TRBV5-4	TRBJ1-3	few	18	TGTGCCAGCAGCGCGCGACCTACAGGGAACCCCTCTGGAAACACCATATATTTT	CASSARPTGNPSGNTIYF
NA	TRBV10-2	TRBJ2-1	NA	16	TGCGCCAGCAGTGACGTCGGTGGAGGGTCCTACAATGAGCAGTTCTTC	CASSDVGGGSYNEQFF
TRBD2	TRBV5-4	TRBJ2-1	NA	16	TGTGCCAGCAGCTTGGCGACCGGACTAGCGGCCGATGAGCAGTTCTTC	CASSLATGLAADEQFF
TRBD2	TRBV12-3/TRBV12-4	TRBJ2-1	NA	13	TGTGCCAGCAGGAACGGGGGGGTCAATGAGCAGTTCTTC	CASRNGGVNEQFF
NA	TRBV19	TRBJ1-2	once	14	TGTGCCAGTAGTATACAGGGTTTCAACTATGGCTACACCTTC	CASSIQGFNYGYTF
NA	TRBV6-4	TRBJ1-2	NA	16	TGTGCCAGCAGTGGGCTACAGCGGAAGTCCGACTATGGCTACACCTTC	CASSGLQRKSDYGYTF
NA	TRBV25-1	TRBJ1-5	NA	13	TGTGCCAGCAGGGGCGGGGGGCAACAGCCCCAGCATTTT	CASRGGGQQPQHF
NA	TRBV13	TRBJ2-5	NA	13	TGTGCCAGCAGGCTGCGGAACCAAGAGACCCAGTACTTC	CASRLRNQETQYF
NA	TRBV6-5	TRBJ1-1	NA	15	TGTGCCAGCTCCCCGGGTCCCCGAGGGGACACTGAAGCTTTCTTT	CASSPGPRGDTEAFF
NA	TRBV5-1	TRBJ2-3	once	14	TGCGCCAGCAGGATAGCGGCGGGGCCAGATACGCAGTATTTT	CASRIAAGPDTQYF
NA	TRBV11-2	TRBJ1-1	once	13	TGTGCCAGCAGCCGGGAGCTGAACACTGAAGCTTTCTTT	CASSRELNTEAFF
NA	TRBV5-1	TRBJ1-2	NA	14	TGCGCCAGCAGCTTGGACAGCCCTAACTATGGCTACACCTTC	CASSLDSPNYGYTF
NA	TRBV6-5	TRBJ1-1	NA	14	TGTGCCAGCAGTTACTCATCCCAGAACACTGAAGCTTTCTTT	CASSYSSQNTEAFF
NA	TRBV4-1	TRBJ1-3	NA	18	TGCGCCAGCAGCCAACACCCCAGGTCGACTTTTTCTGGAAACACCATATATTTT	CASSQHPRSTFSGNTIYF
TRBD1	TRBV14	TRBJ1-6	NA	15	TGTGCCAGCAGCCTCGGGACAGGGTGGCATTCACCCCTCCACTTT	CASSLGTGWHSPLHF
NA	TRBV19	TRBJ1-2	NA	16	TGTGCCAGTAGTAGGGAAAGAGAGGGTCGGAACTATGGCTACACCTTC	CASSREREGRNYGYTF
NA	TRBV5-4	TRBJ2-7	NA	14	TGTGCCAGCAGCTTGAGTGGACCTCGCTACGAGCAGTACTTC	CASSLSGPRYEQYF
NA	TRBV19	TRBJ1-3	NA	14	TGTGCCAGTGGGCAGTTCCTCCCTGGAAACACCATATATTTT	CASGQFLPGNTIYF
NA	TRBV30	TRBJ2-5	once	12	TGTGCCTGGAATAGACAGGAAGGGACCCAGTACTTC	CAWNRQEGTQYF
NA	TRBV5-6	TRBJ1-2	NA	17	TGTGCCAGCAGCTCAACTCGACAGAGCCCTATGGGATATGGCTACACCTTC	CASSSTRQSPMGYGYTF
TRBD1	TRBV10-3	TRBJ2-7	NA	16	TGTGCCATCAGTCCCTGGACAGGGCAGCTCAGCTACGAGCAGTACTTC	CAISPWTGQLSYEQYF
TRBD1	TRBV30	TRBJ1-2	NA	13	TGTGCCTGGAACCCCGACAGGGGGGTGGGCTACACCTTC	CAWNPDRGVGYTF
NA	TRBV5-1	TRBJ2-7	once	13	TGCGCCACCTCAACAGGATTTGGCTACGAGCAGTACTTC	CATSTGFGYEQYF
NA	TRBV6-2/TRBV6-3	TRBJ2-5	NA	16	TGTGCCAGCAGTTACTCGCGGGACTCTAACCAAGAGACCCAGTACTTC	CASSYSRDSNQETQYF
NA	TRBV27	TRBJ2-7	NA	14	TGTGCCAGCAGTCTAAAACCCGGGCCTTACGAGCAGTACTTC	CASSLKPGPYEQYF
TRBD2	TRBV4-2	TRBJ2-7	NA	15	TGTGCCAGCAGCCTAGGGGCTAGCGGGTCCTACGAGCAGTACTTC	CASSLGASGSYEQYF
NA	TRBV18	TRBJ2-7	once	14	TGTGCCAGCTCACCACTGGGACTTTCCTACGAGCAGTACTTC	CASSPLGLSYEQYF
TRBD1	TRBV9	TRBJ1-1	NA	14	TGTGCCAGCAGCTTAGGGGGCAGAGTCACTGAAGCTTTCTTT	CASSLGGRVTEAFF
NA	TRBV6-1	TRBJ1-1	NA	16	TGTGCCAGCAGTGAGAGCGTGACAGATTCGAACACTGAAGCTTTCTTT	CASSESVTDSNTEAFF
TRBD1	TRBV19	TRBJ1-2	NA	16	TGTGCCAGTAGTACAACCCAGGGGGCGGAAAACTATGGCTACACCTTC	CASSTTQGAENYGYTF
NA	TRBV4-2	TRBJ2-5	few	15	TGTGCCAGCAGCCAAGATGGGGGGGCTCAAGAGACCCAGTACTTC	CASSQDGGAQETQYF
NA	TRBV27	TRBJ2-7	NA	14	TGTGCCAGCACCTGGAGGCAGGGGATCAACGAGCAGTACTTC	CASTWRQGINEQYF
TRBD2	TRBV18	TRBJ2-5	NA	15	TGTGCCAGCTCACCGACTAGCGGGGTGGACGAGACCCAGTACTTC	CASSPTSGVDETQYF
NA	TRBV6-5	TRBJ1-1	NA	15	TGTGCCAGCAGTCCCCCGGGGTCATGGAACACTGAAGCTTTCTTT	CASSPPGSWNTEAFF